The rows below give T cell receptor beta chains drawn from one sample of a study of blood T cell repertoires in COVID-19. Clones were read by immunoSEQ multiplex PCR, and TCRdb kept only the in-frame ones, dropping some. The profile shows 150,000 to 250,000 clones, around 75% of them singletons. The sample taken for sequencing was peripheral blood. These receptors were obtained from a woman aged 40-49 years with COVID-19, enrolled during active disease. CDR3s include the opening cysteine and the closing phenylalanine or tryptophan. The D gene is left open where the match is weak. Clone size appears in some rows only: once, few, many, or a class for an expanded clone.

>TRBV7-2|16|TRBJ2-5|TRBD2|.
TGTGCCAGCAGCTTAGCCTCGGCGGGAGGGCAAGAGACCCAGTACTTC
CASSLASAGGQETQYF
>TRBV18|15|TRBJ1-5|.|.
TGTGCCAGCTCAACCACAGAGGGTAGCAATCAGCCCCAGCATTTT
CASSTTEGSNQPQHF
>TRBV6-5|15|TRBJ2-1|TRBD2|.
TGTGCCGGCTCCAGCGGGGGCCTTAATTACAATGAGCAGTTCTTC
CAGSSGGLNYNEQFF
>TRBV18|18|TRBJ1-5|TRBD1|few
TGTGCCAGCTCACCAAGGAGACAGGGCGGCATCGGCAATCAGCCCCAGCATTTT
CASSPRRQGGIGNQPQHF
>TRBV4-1|17|TRBJ1-2|TRBD1|.
TGCGCCAGCAGCCCACCGGGACAGAGGGGCGGGGGGTATGGCTACACCTTC
CASSPPGQRGGGYGYTF
>TRBV18|14|TRBJ1-6|.|.
TGTGCCAGCTCCCTGAACGGGGGGGATTCACCCCTCCACTTT
CASSLNGGDSPLHF
>TRBV9|12|TRBJ1-2|TRBD1|few
TGTGCCAGCAGCGGACAGGGAGGCGGCTACACCTTC
CASSGQGGGYTF
>TRBV6-5|15|TRBJ2-7|TRBD1|.
TGTGCCAGCATACCTTCTCAGGGGGTCGGCTACGAGCAGTACTTC
CASIPSQGVGYEQYF
>TRBV19|14|TRBJ1-2|TRBD1|.
TGTGCCAGTAGTACAGGACAGGGGATGGGTGGCTACACCTTC
CASSTGQGMGGYTF
>TRBV6-5|13|TRBJ2-7|TRBD1|.
TGTGCCAGCATGGACAGGGGGGGCTACGAGCAGTACTTC
CASMDRGGYEQYF
>TRBV10-1|16|TRBJ1-1|.|once
TGCGCCAGCAGTGAGAGAGCATTACCCCCGAACACTGAAGCTTTCTTT
CASSERALPPNTEAFF